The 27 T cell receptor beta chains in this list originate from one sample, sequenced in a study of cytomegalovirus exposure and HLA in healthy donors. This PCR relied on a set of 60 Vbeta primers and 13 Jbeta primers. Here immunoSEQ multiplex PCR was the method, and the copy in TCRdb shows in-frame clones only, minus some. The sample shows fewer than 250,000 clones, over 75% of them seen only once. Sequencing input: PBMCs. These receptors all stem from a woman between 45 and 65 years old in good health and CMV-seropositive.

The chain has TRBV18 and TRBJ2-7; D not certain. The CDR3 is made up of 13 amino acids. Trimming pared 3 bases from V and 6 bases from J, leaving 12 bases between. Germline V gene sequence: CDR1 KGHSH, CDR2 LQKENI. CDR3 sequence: CASSPQASAEQYF. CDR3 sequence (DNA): TGTGCCAGCTCACCGCAGGCCTCGGCCGAGCAGTACTTC.

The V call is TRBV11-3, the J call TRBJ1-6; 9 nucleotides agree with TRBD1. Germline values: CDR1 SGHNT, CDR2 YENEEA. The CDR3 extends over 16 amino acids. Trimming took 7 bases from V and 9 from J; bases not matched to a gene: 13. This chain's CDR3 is CASILNRDRDSSPLHF. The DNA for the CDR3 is TGTGCCAGCATCCTGAACCGGGACAGGGATAGTTCACCCCTCCACTTT.

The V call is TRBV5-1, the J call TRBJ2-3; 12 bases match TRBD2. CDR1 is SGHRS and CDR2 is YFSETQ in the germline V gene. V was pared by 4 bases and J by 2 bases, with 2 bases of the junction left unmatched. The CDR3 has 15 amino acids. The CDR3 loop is CASSRLAGDTDTQYF. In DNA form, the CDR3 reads TGCGCCAGCAGCCGACTAGCGGGGGACACAGATACGCAGTATTTT.

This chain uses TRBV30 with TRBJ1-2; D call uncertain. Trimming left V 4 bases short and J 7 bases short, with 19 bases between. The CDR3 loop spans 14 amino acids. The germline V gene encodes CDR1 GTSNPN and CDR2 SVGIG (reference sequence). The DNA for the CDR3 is TGTGCCTGGACCCCCCCCGGGATTAGACGTGGCTACACCTTC. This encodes CAWTPPGIRRGYTF.

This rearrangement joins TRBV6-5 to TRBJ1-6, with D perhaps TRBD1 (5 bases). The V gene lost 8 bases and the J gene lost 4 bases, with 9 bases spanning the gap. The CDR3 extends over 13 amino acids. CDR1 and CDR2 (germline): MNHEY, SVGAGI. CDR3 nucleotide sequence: TGTGCCAGCGTGGGGGGGTATAATTCACCCCTCCACTTT. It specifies CASVGGYNSPLHF.

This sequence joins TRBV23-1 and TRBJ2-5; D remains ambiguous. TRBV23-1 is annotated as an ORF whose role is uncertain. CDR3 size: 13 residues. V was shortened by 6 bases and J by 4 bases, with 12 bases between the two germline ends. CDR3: CASRFATSETQYF. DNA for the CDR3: TGCGCCAGCAGGTTTGCTACCTCAGAGACCCAGTACTTC.

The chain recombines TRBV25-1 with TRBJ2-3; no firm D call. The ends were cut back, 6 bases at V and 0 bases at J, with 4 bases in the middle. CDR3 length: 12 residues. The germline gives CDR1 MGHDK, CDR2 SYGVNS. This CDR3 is CASSGSTDTQYF. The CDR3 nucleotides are TGTGCCAGCAGCGGGAGCACAGATACGCAGTATTTT.

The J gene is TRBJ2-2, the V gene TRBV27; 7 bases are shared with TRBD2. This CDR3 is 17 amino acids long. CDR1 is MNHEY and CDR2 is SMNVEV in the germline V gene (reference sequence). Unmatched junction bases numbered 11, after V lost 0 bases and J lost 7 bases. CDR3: CASSLSPRGNLNGELFF. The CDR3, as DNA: TGTGCCAGCAGTTTATCGCCGCGGGGGAACTTGAACGGGGAGCTGTTTTTT.

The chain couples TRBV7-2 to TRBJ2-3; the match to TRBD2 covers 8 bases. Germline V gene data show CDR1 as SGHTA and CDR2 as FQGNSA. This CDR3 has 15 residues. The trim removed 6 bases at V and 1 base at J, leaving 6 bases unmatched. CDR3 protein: CASSQRTSRTDTQYF. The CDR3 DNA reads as TGTGCCAGCAGTCAACGGACTAGCCGCACAGATACGCAGTATTTT.

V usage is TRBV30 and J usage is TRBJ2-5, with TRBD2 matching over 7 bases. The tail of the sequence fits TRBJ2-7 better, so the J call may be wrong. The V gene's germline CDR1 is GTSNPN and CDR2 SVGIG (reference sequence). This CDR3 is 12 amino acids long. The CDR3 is CAWISREGEQYF. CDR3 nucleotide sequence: TGTGCCTGGATATCAAGGGAGGGCGAGCAGTACTTC.

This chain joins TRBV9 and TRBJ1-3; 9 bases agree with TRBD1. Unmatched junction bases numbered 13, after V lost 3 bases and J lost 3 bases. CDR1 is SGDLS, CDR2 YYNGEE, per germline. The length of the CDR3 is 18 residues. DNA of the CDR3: TGTGCCAGCAGCGCCGAACCGGGACAGGGTTCCTTTGGAAACACCATATATTTT. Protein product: CASSAEPGQGSFGNTIYF.

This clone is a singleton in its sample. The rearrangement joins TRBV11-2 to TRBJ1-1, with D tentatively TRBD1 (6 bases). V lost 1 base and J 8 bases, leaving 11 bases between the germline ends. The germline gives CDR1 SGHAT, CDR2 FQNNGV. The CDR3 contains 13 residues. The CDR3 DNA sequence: TGTGCCAGCAGCTTAGCAGGGAGGGGGGAAGCTTTCTTT. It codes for CASSLAGRGEAFF.

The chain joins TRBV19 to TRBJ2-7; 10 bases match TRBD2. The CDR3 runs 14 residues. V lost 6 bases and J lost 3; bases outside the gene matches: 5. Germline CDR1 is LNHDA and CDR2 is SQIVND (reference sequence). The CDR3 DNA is TGTGCCAGTAGGCCTAGCGGGGGCCACTACGAGCAGTACTTC. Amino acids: CASRPSGGHYEQYF. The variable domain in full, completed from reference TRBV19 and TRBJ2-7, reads DGGITQSPKYLFRKEGQNVTLSCEQNLNHDAMYWYRQDPGQGLRLIYYSQIVNDFQKGDIAEGYSVSREKKESFPLTVTSAQKNPTAFYLCASRPSGGHYEQYFGPGTRLTVT.

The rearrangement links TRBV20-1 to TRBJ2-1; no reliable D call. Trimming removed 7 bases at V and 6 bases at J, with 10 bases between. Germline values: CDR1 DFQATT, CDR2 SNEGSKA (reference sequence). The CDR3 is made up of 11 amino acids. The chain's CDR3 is CSVAPVNEQFF. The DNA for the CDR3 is TGCAGTGTGGCTCCTGTCAATGAGCAGTTCTTC.

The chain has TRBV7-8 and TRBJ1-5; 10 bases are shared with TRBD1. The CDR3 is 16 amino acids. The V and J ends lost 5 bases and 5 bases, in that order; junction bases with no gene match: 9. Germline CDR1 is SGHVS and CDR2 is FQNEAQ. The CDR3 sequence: CASSLWDRGNHQPQHF. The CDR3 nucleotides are TGTGCCAGCAGCCTGTGGGACAGGGGTAATCATCAGCCCCAGCATTTT.

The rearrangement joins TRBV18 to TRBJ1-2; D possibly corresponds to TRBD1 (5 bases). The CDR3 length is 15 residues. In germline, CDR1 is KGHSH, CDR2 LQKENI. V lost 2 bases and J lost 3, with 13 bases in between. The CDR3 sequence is CASSPSQGGYYGYTF. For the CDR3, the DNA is TGTGCCAGCTCACCAAGCCAGGGAGGATACTATGGCTACACCTTC. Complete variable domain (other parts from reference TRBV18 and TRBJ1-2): NAGVMQNPRHLVRRRGQEARLRCSPMKGHSHVYWYRQLPEEGLKFMVYLQKENIIDESGMPKERFSAEFPKEGPSILRIQQVVRGDSAAYFCASSPSQGGYYGYTFGSGTRLTVV.

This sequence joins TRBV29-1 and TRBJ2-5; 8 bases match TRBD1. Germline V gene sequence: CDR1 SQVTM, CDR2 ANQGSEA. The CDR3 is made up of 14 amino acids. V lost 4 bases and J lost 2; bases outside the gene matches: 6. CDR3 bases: TGCAGCGTTGTAAGTGGACAGGGACAAGAGACCCAGTACTTC. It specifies CSVVSGQGQETQYF. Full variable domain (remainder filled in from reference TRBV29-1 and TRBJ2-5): SAVISQKPSRDICQRGTSLTIQCQVDSQVTMMFWYRQQPGQSLTLIATANQGSEATYESGFVIDKFPISRPNLTFSTLTVSNMSPEDSSIYLCSVVSGQGQETQYFGPGTRLLVL.

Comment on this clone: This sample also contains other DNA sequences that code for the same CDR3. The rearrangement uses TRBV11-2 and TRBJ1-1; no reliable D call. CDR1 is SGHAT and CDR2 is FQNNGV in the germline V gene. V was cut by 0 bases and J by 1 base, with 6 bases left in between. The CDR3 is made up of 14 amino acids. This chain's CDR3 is CASSLDPGNTEAFF. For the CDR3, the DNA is TGTGCCAGCAGCTTAGATCCGGGGAACACTGAAGCTTTCTTT.

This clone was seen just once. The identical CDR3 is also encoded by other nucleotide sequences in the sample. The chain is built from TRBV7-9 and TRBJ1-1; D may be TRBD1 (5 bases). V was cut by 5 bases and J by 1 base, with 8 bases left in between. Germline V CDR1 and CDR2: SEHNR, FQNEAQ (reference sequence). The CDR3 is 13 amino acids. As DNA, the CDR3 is TGTGCCAGCAGCCAGCAGGGGAACACTGAAGCTTTCTTT. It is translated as CASSQQGNTEAFF.

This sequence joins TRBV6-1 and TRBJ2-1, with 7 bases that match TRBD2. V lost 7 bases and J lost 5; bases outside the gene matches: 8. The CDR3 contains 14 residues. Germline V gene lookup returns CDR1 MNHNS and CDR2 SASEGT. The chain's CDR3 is CASTAGLANNEQFF. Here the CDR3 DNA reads TGTGCCAGCACAGCGGGGCTAGCGAACAATGAGCAGTTCTTC.

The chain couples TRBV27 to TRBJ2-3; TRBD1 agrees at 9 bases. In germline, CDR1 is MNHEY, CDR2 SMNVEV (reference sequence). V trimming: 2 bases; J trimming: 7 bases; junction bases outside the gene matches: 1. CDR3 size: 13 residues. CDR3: CASSLGTGNTQYF. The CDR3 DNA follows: TGTGCCAGCAGTTTAGGGACAGGGAATACGCAGTATTTT.

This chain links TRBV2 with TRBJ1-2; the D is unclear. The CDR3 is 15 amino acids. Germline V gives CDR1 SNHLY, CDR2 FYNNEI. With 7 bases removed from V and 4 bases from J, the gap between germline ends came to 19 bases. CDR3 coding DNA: TGTGCCAGCACCCGCGAAATGGAGCTCCTCTATGGCTACACCTTC. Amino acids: CASTREMELLYGYTF.

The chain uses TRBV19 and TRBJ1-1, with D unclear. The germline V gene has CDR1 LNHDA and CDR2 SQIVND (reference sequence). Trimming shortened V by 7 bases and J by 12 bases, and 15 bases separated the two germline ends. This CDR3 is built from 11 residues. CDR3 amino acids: CASIWLQKTFF. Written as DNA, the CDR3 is TGTGCCAGTATATGGTTGCAGAAAACTTTCTTT.

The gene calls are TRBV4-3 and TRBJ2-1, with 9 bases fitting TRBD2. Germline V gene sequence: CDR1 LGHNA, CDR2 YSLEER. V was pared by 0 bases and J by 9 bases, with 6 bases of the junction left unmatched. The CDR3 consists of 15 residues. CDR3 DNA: TGCGCCAGCAGCCAAGACGCGGGGGGGCTTAGTGAGCAGTTCTTC. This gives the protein CASSQDAGGLSEQFF.

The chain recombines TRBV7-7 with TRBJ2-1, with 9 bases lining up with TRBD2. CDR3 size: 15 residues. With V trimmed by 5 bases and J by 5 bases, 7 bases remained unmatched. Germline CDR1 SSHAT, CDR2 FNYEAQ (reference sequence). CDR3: CASSPQRGEDNEQFF. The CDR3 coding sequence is TGTGCCAGCAGCCCACAGCGGGGGGAAGACAATGAGCAGTTCTTC.

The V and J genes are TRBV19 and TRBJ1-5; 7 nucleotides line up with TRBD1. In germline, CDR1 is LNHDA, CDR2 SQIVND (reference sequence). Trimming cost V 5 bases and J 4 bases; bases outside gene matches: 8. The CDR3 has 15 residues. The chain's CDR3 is CASSPGTVRNQPQHF. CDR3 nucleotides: TGTGCCAGTAGTCCGGGGACAGTACGGAATCAGCCCCAGCATTTT. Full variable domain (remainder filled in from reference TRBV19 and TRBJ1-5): DGGITQSPKYLFRKEGQNVTLSCEQNLNHDAMYWYRQDPGQGLRLIYYSQIVNDFQKGDIAEGYSVSREKKESFPLTVTSAQKNPTAFYLCASSPGTVRNQPQHFGDGTRLSIL.

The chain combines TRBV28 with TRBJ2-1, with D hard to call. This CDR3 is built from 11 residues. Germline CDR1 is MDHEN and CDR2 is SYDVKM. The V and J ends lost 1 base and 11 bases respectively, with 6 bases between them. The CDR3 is CASSLYTQQFF. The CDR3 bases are TGTGCCAGCAGTTTATACACCCAGCAGTTCTTC.